The clone carrying this T cell receptor beta chain was recorded at least ten times. Its matching antigen is unknown. V gave up 5 bases and J gave up 9 bases; unmatched junction bases: 8. CDR1 is MNHNS and CDR2 is SASEGT in the germline V gene. This CDR3 region has 14 residues. This entry belongs to a study of T cell repertoires in cytomegalovirus infection. Study overall: Indications came from public TCR beta signatures; they pointed to CMV infection and to a matching HLA type. Overall study findings and caveats: Carriers of CMV and the relevant HLA type were discriminated by public TCR beta frequency. Across the ex vivo response, the dominant clonotypes were HLA-C-restricted CMV-specific TCR beta clonotypes.

TCRdb re-called the reads with MiXCR, one entry per CDR3 protein. In the table there are about 260,000 distinct CDR3 sequences, roughly an eighth of which are singletons. This receptor was obtained from a human donor in good health (CMV status not recorded). Some clones in this sample may be carry-over from other donors' samples. The sample comprised PBMCs. The chain joins TRBV6-1 to TRBJ2-1; 9 nucleotides align to TRBD1. The CDR3 sequence: CASSHGQGRGEQFF. As DNA, the CDR3 is TGTGCCAGCAGTCATGGACAGGGGCGGGGTGAGCAGTTCTTC.